A single count supports the clone carrying this TCR beta chain. Its antigen is unknown. This sample was taken from a study of T cell responses to AZD1222 COVID-19 vaccine. Whole-study results and caveats: Just a handful of AZD1222 recipients tested seropositive at baseline. White British people made up most donors, females outnumbered males, and clonal diversity was possibly underestimated. Compared with day 0, the breadth and depth of the Spike-specific TCR repertoire rose significantly after two doses of AZD1222.

Germline V gene lookup returns CDR1 LGHNT and CDR2 FRNRAP. Trimming removed 0 bases at V and 5 bases at J, with 8 bases between. The CDR3 loop spans 15 amino acids. Using immunoSEQ multiplex PCR, the repertoire was profiled, and TCRdb retains in-frame clones only, with some absent. The data hold some 190,000 clones, with around 94% observed a single time. The sequencing here drew on peripheral blood, taken 28 days after the second dose of the MenACWY control vaccine. This TCR was sampled from an adult who received the MenACWY meningococcal vaccine as a control. The chain is built from TRBV12-5 and TRBJ1-6; tentatively, D is TRBD1 (5 bases). For the CDR3, the DNA is TGTGCTAGTGGTTTGGTATTGGGGGATAATTCACCCCTCCACTTT. Translating gives CASGLVLGDNSPLHF. Supplemented by reference TRBV12-5 and TRBJ1-6, the full variable domain reads DARVTQTPRHKVTEMGQEVTMRCQPILGHNTVFWYRQTMMQGLELLAYFRNRAPLDDSGMPKDRFSAEMPDATLATLKIQPSEPRDSAVYFCASGLVLGDNSPLHFGNGTRLTVT.